A single sample gave rise to the 20 T cell receptor beta chains below, sequenced in a study of preoperative IRX-2 immunotherapy in early breast cancer. Treatment denoted: preoperative locoregional IRX-2 cytokine immunotherapy. Only in-frame clones appear in the TCRdb table, and some are missing; sequencing was by immunoSEQ multiplex PCR. Of roughly 40,000 clones listed, approximately 80% are singletons. Sequences were derived from tumor tissue, sampled after IRX-2 immunotherapy. These receptors originate from a human donor with breast cancer.

The table lists this clone with a few counts. The chain couples TRBV6-8 to TRBJ1-5; D is undetermined. Germline CDR1 is MNHGY and CDR2 is SAAAGT. The CDR3 loop spans 13 amino acids. Between the trimmed V and J ends, which lost 10 bases and 4 bases, there was a span of 14 bases. CDR3 sequence: CATARVGNQPQHF. As DNA, the CDR3 is TGTGCCACGGCCCGGGTGGGGAATCAGCCCCAGCATTTT.

The V and J genes are TRBV7-1 and TRBJ2-1, with 7 bases fitting TRBD2. TRBV7-1 is labeled an ORF, and its function is uncertain. V shed 6 bases, J shed 9 bases, and the junction held 8 bases outside the gene matches. CDR3 size: 13 residues. CDR3 sequence: CASRESIAGEQFF. DNA of the CDR3: TGTGCCAGCAGAGAATCCATAGCGGGTGAGCAGTTCTTC.

This chain joins TRBV11-3 and TRBJ1-1; unclear D gene. This CDR3 is built from 14 residues. Germline V lookup: CDR1 SGHNT, CDR2 YENEEA. Trimming pared 3 bases from V and 3 bases from J, leaving 11 bases between. The DNA of the CDR3 is TGTGCCAGCAGCTTTGAGGAAGTCGACACTGAAGCTTTCTTT. It specifies CASSFEEVDTEAFF.

The genes are TRBV6-8 and TRBJ2-7, with 7 bases lining up with TRBD1. Losses at the gene ends were 6 bases for V and 2 bases for J; bases not matched to a gene: 4. The germline V gene encodes CDR1 MNHGY and CDR2 SAAAGT. The CDR3 runs 13 residues. DNA of the CDR3: TGTGCCAGCAGACGACAGGGAGCCTACGAGCAGTACTTC. Its protein is CASRRQGAYEQYF.

The sample holds a few counts of this clone. The chain links TRBV6-8 to TRBJ1-2; 9 nucleotides line up with TRBD1. The CDR3 spans 16 residues. V was pared by 5 bases and J by 4 bases, with 11 bases of the junction left unmatched. Germline loops: CDR1 MNHGY, CDR2 SAAAGT. The CDR3 DNA is TGTGCCAGCAGTACCTGGACAGGGGACTCCCGCTATGGCTACACCTTC. Translating gives CASSTWTGDSRYGYTF.

This chain joins TRBV5-1 and TRBJ2-1, with 8 bases lining up with TRBD2. Per the germline V gene, CDR1 is SGHRS and CDR2 is YFSETQ. Unmatched junction bases numbered 7, after V lost 3 bases and J lost 2 bases. The CDR3 loop spans 16 amino acids. The CDR3 spells CASSSTAGGTYNEQFF. Here the CDR3 DNA reads TGCGCCAGCAGCTCAACGGCGGGAGGCACCTACAATGAGCAGTTCTTC.

The rearrangement joins TRBV6-8 to TRBJ2-4, with 7 bases that match TRBD1. This CDR3 contains 15 residues. Germline trimming cut 6 bases from V and 9 bases from J; bases unmatched to any gene: 14. CDR1 and CDR2 from the germline V gene are MNHGY and SAAAGT. The CDR3 region is CASRSETGDWGIQYF. The CDR3 DNA reads TGTGCCAGCAGATCCGAAACAGGGGATTGGGGCATTCAGTACTTC.

V is TRBV6-8 and J is TRBJ1-4; 7 positions match TRBD1. Trimming at V came to 4 bases and at J to 4 bases, leaving 3 bases not matched to a gene. This CDR3 is 14 amino acids long. Germline CDR1 MNHGY, CDR2 SAAAGT. CDR3: CASSSQGINEKLFF. The CDR3 DNA reads TGTGCCAGCAGTTCACAGGGGATTAATGAAAAACTGTTTTTT.

In DNA, the CDR3 is TGTGCCAGTAGTATCAGGGGCTTGGACAATGAGCAGTTCTTC. As protein: CASSIRGLDNEQFF. The chain combines TRBV19 with TRBJ2-1; the D gene is possibly TRBD1 (6 bases). Germline V gives CDR1 LNHDA, CDR2 SQIVND (reference sequence). Trimming stripped 3 bases from V and 5 bases from J, with 11 bases between. The CDR3 contains 14 residues. Complete variable domain (other parts from reference TRBV19 and TRBJ2-1): DGGITQSPKYLFRKEGQNVTLSCEQNLNHDAMYWYRQDPGQGLRLIYYSQIVNDFQKGDIAEGYSVSREKKESFPLTVTSAQKNPTAFYLCASSIRGLDNEQFFGPGTRLTVL.

This rearrangement joins TRBV6-8 to TRBJ2-3; the D gene is possibly TRBD1 (5 bases). The CDR3 totals 14 residues. Germline CDR1 and CDR2: MNHGY and SAAAGT. V lost 7 bases, J lost 5 bases, and 16 bases lay in between. This CDR3 reads CASTDNGGQDTQYF. CDR3 DNA: TGTGCCAGCACGGACAATGGCGGACAAGATACGCAGTATTTT.

In this sample, this clone turned up once. The V call is TRBV6-7, the J call TRBJ2-7; 7 bases agree with TRBD2. TRBV6-7 is an ORF, with its function uncertain. This CDR3 has 16 amino acids. V dropped 1 base and J dropped 3; count of bases not matched to a gene: 9. CDR3 sequence: CASSYYEGLADYEQYF. The CDR3 DNA is TGTGCCAGCAGTTACTACGAGGGCCTAGCGGACTACGAGCAGTACTTC.

The chain couples TRBV11-3 to TRBJ2-7, with 9 bases identical to TRBD1. CDR1 and CDR2 (germline): SGHNT, YENEEA. With V trimmed by 5 bases and J by 2 bases, 13 bases remained unmatched. This CDR3 has 17 residues. CDR3 loop: CASSPSGTGRRAYEQYF. The CDR3, as DNA: TGTGCCAGCAGCCCTTCCGGGACAGGGAGGAGGGCCTACGAGCAGTACTTC.

The CDR3 spells CASKQGQGAGEQYF. As DNA, the CDR3 is TGTGCCAGCAAGCAAGGACAGGGGGCGGGAGAGCAGTACTTC. This chain links TRBV6-8 with TRBJ2-7, with 11 bases aligning to TRBD1. The length of the CDR3 is 14 residues. Trimming removed 7 bases from V and 7 bases from J; junction bases left unmatched: 9. Germline V gene lookup returns CDR1 MNHGY and CDR2 SAAAGT.

The chain links TRBV18 to TRBJ1-2; D call uncertain. The CDR3 runs 15 residues. Germline CDR1 reads KGHSH; CDR2 reads LQKENI. With 0 bases removed from V and 5 bases from J, the gap between germline ends came to 13 bases. CDR3 nucleotides: TGTGCCAGCTCACCACCGGGCACCCGGTGGTATGGCTACACCTTC. This translates into CASSPPGTRWYGYTF.

The rearrangement joins TRBV18 to TRBJ1-5; D perhaps matches TRBD1 (6 bases). The CDR3 totals 14 residues. V lost 4 bases to trimming and J lost 3 bases, with 10 bases between them. The germline gives CDR1 KGHSH, CDR2 LQKENI. The CDR3 is CASSRQAFNQPQHF. CDR3 DNA sequence: TGTGCCAGCTCACGACAGGCTTTCAATCAGCCCCAGCATTTT.

This clone was picked up a small number of times. The gene calls are TRBV19 and TRBJ1-2; 7 bases are a match to TRBD1. Germline V gene sequence: CDR1 LNHDA, CDR2 SQIVND (reference sequence). The V segment lost 0 bases and the J segment 8 bases; nucleotides outside the gene matches: 3. The CDR3 is 13 amino acids. This chain's CDR3 is CASSIEGQRGYTF. CDR3 in DNA: TGTGCCAGTAGTATAGAGGGACAGAGGGGCTACACCTTC.

This chain links TRBV11-3 with TRBJ2-6; 12 bases map to TRBD2. CDR3 length: 18 residues. Germline V gene sequence: CDR1 SGHNT, CDR2 YENEEA. The V and J ends lost 5 bases and 2 bases, in that order; junction bases with no gene match: 7. CDR3 sequence (DNA): TGTGCCAGCAGCCTCCCTAGCGGGGGGGCTACTGGGGCCAACGTCCTGACTTTC. It translates to CASSLPSGGATGANVLTF.

The chain joins TRBV11-3 to TRBJ2-1; D tentatively fits TRBD1 or TRBD2 (5 bases each). The CDR3 totals 15 residues. From germline, CDR1 is SGHNT and CDR2 YENEEA. The V end lost 4 bases, the J end lost 1 base, and 11 bases lay between the germline ends. CDR3 residues: CASSWMGESYNEQFF. In nucleotides, the CDR3 is TGTGCCAGCAGCTGGATGGGGGAATCCTACAATGAGCAGTTCTTC.

The V call is TRBV28, the J call TRBJ2-3; D might be TRBD2 (5 bases). Trimming shortened V by 3 bases and J by 1 base, and 8 bases separated the two germline ends. The CDR3 length is 14 residues. Germline lookup yields CDR1 MDHEN and CDR2 SYDVKM. The CDR3 region has the DNA TGTGCCAGCAGTTTGAGGGTGGGCACAGATACGCAGTATTTT. Residues: CASSLRVGTDTQYF.

This chain links TRBV19 with TRBJ2-2; 14 bases line up with TRBD2. This CDR3 is 16 amino acids long. Trimming took 9 bases from V and 6 from J; bases not matched to a gene: 9. CDR1 and CDR2 from the germline V gene are LNHDA and SQIVND (reference sequence). The CDR3 is CASATSGGARAGELFF. DNA of the CDR3: TGTGCCAGCGCGACTAGCGGGGGGGCCAGGGCCGGGGAGCTGTTTTTT.